These 28 T cell receptor beta chains share one sample of origin, sequenced in a study of blood T cell repertoires in COVID-19. The protocol was immunoSEQ multiplex PCR, while the TCRdb copy is restricted to in-frame clones and leaves out a portion. The sample lists some 200,000 clones; 88% were seen once. Sequences were obtained from peripheral blood. These receptors originate from a man aged 40-49 years with active or convalescent COVID-19.

The chain is built from TRBV30 and TRBJ2-5, with a possible D match to TRBD1 (5 bases). The CDR3 sequence is 15 residues long. Trimming cost V 0 bases and J 1 base, with 12 bases left between them. The germline CDR1 and CDR2 sequences are GTSNPN and SVGIG (reference sequence). CDR3 in amino acids: CAWSVGQASQETQYF. The CDR3 DNA reads as TGTGCCTGGAGTGTAGGACAAGCCTCCCAAGAGACCCAGTACTTC.

This chain's CDR3 is CASSLGGTGGVVYEQYF. DNA for the CDR3: TGTGCCAGCAGCTTAGGGGGGACAGGGGGCGTCGTCTACGAGCAGTACTTC. V and J are TRBV11-2 and TRBJ2-7; 12 bases are a match to TRBD1. This CDR3 has 17 amino acids. The J segment lost 3 bases and the V segment lost 1 base, leaving 7 bases of the junction unmatched. Germline-derived CDR1 and CDR2 are SGHAT and FQNNGV.

This chain links TRBV7-2 with TRBJ1-1; no clear D gene. The V gene lost 4 bases and the J gene lost 11 bases, with 17 bases spanning the gap. The germline gives CDR1 SGHTA, CDR2 FQGNSA. The length of the CDR3 is 13 residues. CDR3 protein: CASSSRVASAAFF. DNA for the CDR3: TGTGCCAGCAGCTCCCGCGTAGCATCTGCTGCTTTCTTT.

V and J are TRBV7-8 and TRBJ2-1; D might be TRBD2 (6 bases). The CDR3 covers 14 residues. The germline V and J ends were trimmed by 1 base and 10 bases, with 14 bases remaining between them. Germline CDR1 reads SGHVS; CDR2 reads FQNEAQ. The CDR3 loop reads CASSLDALGGEQFF. DNA of the CDR3: TGTGCCAGCAGCTTAGATGCCCTAGGAGGGGAGCAGTTCTTC.

This clone has just one count. The V gene is TRBV2, the J gene TRBJ1-2, with 9 positions matching TRBD1. The V gene end was trimmed by 8 bases and the J gene end by 7 bases; junction bases not matched to a gene: 5. Germline V gives CDR1 SNHLY, CDR2 FYNNEI. The length of the CDR3 is 12 residues. The CDR3 nucleotides are TGTGCCAGCTCGGAGACAGGGGGTGGCTACACCTTC. Protein: CASSETGGGYTF.

The rearrangement uses TRBV11-2 and TRBJ2-5, with a weak D call TRBD1 (6 bases). The V end lost 2 bases, the J end lost 0 bases, and 7 bases lay between the germline ends. The germline gives CDR1 SGHAT, CDR2 FQNNGV. The CDR3 is 14 amino acids. This CDR3 is CASSLYRDQETQYF. The CDR3 coding sequence is TGTGCCAGCAGCTTATACAGGGACCAAGAGACCCAGTACTTC.

The rearrangement links TRBV5-1 to TRBJ2-1; 9 bases fit TRBD2. V gave up 2 bases and J gave up 6 bases; unmatched junction bases: 6. This CDR3 has 15 amino acids. Germline-derived CDR1 and CDR2 are SGHRS and YFSETQ. The CDR3 coding sequence is TGCGCCAGCAGCTTCATAGCGGGAGTCCCCAATGAGCAGTTCTTC. It encodes CASSFIAGVPNEQFF.

On this clone itself: The junction departs from the called germline gene at one end, perhaps through a read error. CDR3 DNA: TGTGCCATCAGTGCGTCGGGACAGGGGGATTCCCTGATTTTT. Amino acids: CAISASGQGDSLIF. The chain links TRBV10-3 to TRBJ2-2; 11 bases fit TRBD1. Germline CDR1 ENHRY, CDR2 SYGVKD. CDR3 size: 14 residues.

V gene TRBV6-1 combines with J gene TRBJ2-4; perhaps TRBD2 as D (5 bases). Germline assignment: CDR1 MNHNS and CDR2 SASEGT. V shed 1 base and J shed 8 bases, with 15 bases lying between them. CDR3 length: 15 residues. This CDR3 is CASSEVPGGRDIQYF. CDR3 nucleotide sequence: TGTGCCAGCAGTGAAGTGCCAGGCGGGCGAGACATTCAGTACTTC.

This chain uses TRBV7-2 with TRBJ2-5; 7 bases are shared with TRBD2. This CDR3 has 14 residues. Trimming at V came to 5 bases and at J to 0 bases, leaving 3 bases not matched to a gene. Per germline, CDR1 SGHTA and CDR2 FQGNSA. CDR3 protein: CASSAGVYQETQYF. CDR3 nucleotides: TGTGCCAGCAGCGCGGGAGTGTACCAAGAGACCCAGTACTTC.

V usage is TRBV2 and J usage is TRBJ2-3; a weak D match, TRBD2 (6 bases). CDR1 is SNHLY and CDR2 is FYNNEI in the germline V gene. The CDR3 is made up of 15 amino acids. The ends were cut back, 4 bases at V and 3 bases at J, with 14 bases in the middle. CDR3 loop: CASSASGARTDTQYF. The CDR3 nucleotides are TGTGCCAGCAGTGCATCGGGAGCGAGGACAGATACGCAGTATTTT.

The chain carries TRBV6-5 and TRBJ1-1; 9 bases agree with TRBD1. Unmatched junction bases numbered 6, after V lost 5 bases and J lost 2 bases. This CDR3 is built from 15 residues. Germline loops: CDR1 MNHEY, CDR2 SVGAGI. CDR3 loop: CASSPLTGGNTEAFF. The CDR3 region has the DNA TGTGCCAGCAGTCCCCTGACAGGGGGAAACACTGAAGCTTTCTTT.

This chain connects TRBV28 to TRBJ1-1; D is unclear. V was cut by 4 bases and J by 4 bases, with 19 bases left in between. The CDR3 sequence is 16 residues long. The germline V gene has CDR1 MDHEN and CDR2 SYDVKM. This chain's CDR3 is CASSSPSSGYGTEAFF. The DNA for the CDR3 is TGTGCCAGCAGTTCTCCGAGCTCGGGATATGGCACTGAAGCTTTCTTT.

This chain uses TRBV7-3 with TRBJ2-2, with D uncertain. Looked up from germline, CDR1 is SGHTA and CDR2 is FQGTGA. The V gene lost 6 bases and the J gene lost 1 base, with 9 bases spanning the gap. The CDR3 consists of 14 residues. The CDR3 loop reads CASRSKRNTGELFF. CDR3 DNA: TGTGCCAGCAGGAGCAAAAGGAACACCGGGGAGCTGTTTTTT.

The chain recombines TRBV6-5 with TRBJ1-1, with D uncertain. CDR1 MNHEY and CDR2 SVGAGI come from the germline V gene. The CDR3 runs to 14 residues. The V end was cut by 6 bases, the J end by 7 bases, with 18 bases between. CDR3 nucleotides: TGTGCCAGCAGAAGCTGGGTCAGGCCGTATGAAGCTTTCTTT. Its protein product is CASRSWVRPYEAFF.

CDR3 residues: CASSLERNYEQYF. CDR3 sequence (DNA): TGCGCCAGCAGCTTGGAGCGGAACTACGAGCAGTACTTC. The V and J genes are TRBV5-1 and TRBJ2-7; D is possibly TRBD2 (5 bases). With 0 bases removed from V and 3 bases from J, the gap between germline ends came to 7 bases. This CDR3 region has 13 residues. Germline V gene data show CDR1 as SGHRS and CDR2 as YFSETQ. The whole variable domain, filled in from reference TRBV5-1 and TRBJ2-7, reads KAGVTQTPRYLIKTRGQQVTLSCSPISGHRSVSWYQQTPGQGLQFLFEYFSETQRNKGNFPGRFSGRQFSNSRSEMNVSTLELGDSALYLCASSLERNYEQYFGPGTRLTVT.

In DNA, the CDR3 is TGTGCCAGCAGCCGACGGGTAGCGGGAGTAGACTCCTACAATGAGCAGTTCTTC. Translating it yields CASSRRVAGVDSYNEQFF. The rearrangement joins TRBV11-3 to TRBJ2-1; TRBD2 aligns across 9 bases. The V gene's germline CDR1 is SGHNT and CDR2 YENEEA. The V segment lost 5 bases and the J segment 0 bases; nucleotides outside the gene matches: 11. The CDR3 is 18 residues long.

The rearrangement uses TRBV5-5 and TRBJ2-7; D is undetermined. V shed 0 bases and J shed 5 bases, with 12 bases lying between them. Germline V gene lookup returns CDR1 SGHKS and CDR2 YYEKEE (reference sequence). CDR3 length: 14 amino acids. The CDR3 region has the DNA TGTGCCAGCAGCTTGGGCCGGTTTACTGACGAGCAGTACTTC. It specifies CASSLGRFTDEQYF.

The rearrangement uses TRBV19 and TRBJ2-4; 7 positions agree with TRBD1. The junction had 11 bases not matched to a gene; V was cut back by 3 bases and J by 3 bases. CDR1 and CDR2 from the germline V gene are LNHDA and SQIVND (reference sequence). CDR3 size: 17 residues. The CDR3 is CASSIGTVAPFKNIQYF. The DNA for the CDR3 is TGTGCCAGTAGTATTGGGACAGTAGCCCCGTTCAAAAACATTCAGTACTTC.

Concerning this clone: Within the sample, other DNA sequences also encode this same CDR3. The CDR3: CASSLDRGIGYTF. Written as DNA, the CDR3 is TGTGCCAGCAGCTTAGACAGGGGTATTGGCTACACCTTC. This chain connects TRBV11-2 to TRBJ1-2, with a tentative D call TRBD1 (6 bases). Trimming pared 0 bases from V and 7 bases from J, leaving 9 bases between. Germline V gene sequence: CDR1 SGHAT, CDR2 FQNNGV. There are 13 residues in the CDR3. Combining the CDR3 with reference TRBV11-2 and TRBJ1-2 gives the whole variable domain EAGVAQSPRYKIIEKRQSVAFWCNPISGHATLYWYQQILGQGPKLLIQFQNNGVVDDSQLPKDRFSAERLKGVDSTLKIQPAKLEDSAVYLCASSLDRGIGYTFGSGTRLTVV.

This sequence joins TRBV5-1 and TRBJ2-7; the match to TRBD1 covers 10 bases. The CDR3 loop spans 15 amino acids. Germline V gene data show CDR1 as SGHRS and CDR2 as YFSETQ. After removal of 4 bases from V and 4 bases from J, the junction contained 8 bases not matched to a gene. CDR3 sequence: CASSPGTGVSYEQYF. The DNA for the CDR3 is TGCGCCAGCAGCCCCGGGACAGGGGTTTCATACGAGCAGTACTTC.

This clone occurred once. This chain connects TRBV4-1 to TRBJ1-1, with 8 bases fitting TRBD1. The V gene end was trimmed by 3 bases and the J gene end by 1 base; junction bases not matched to a gene: 4. This CDR3 has 15 residues. Germline V lookup: CDR1 MGHRA, CDR2 YSYEKL. As DNA, the CDR3 is TGCGCCAGCAGCCACCGGACAGGGCAGAACACTGAAGCTTTCTTT. Translating it yields CASSHRTGQNTEAFF.

The chain couples TRBV10-2 to TRBJ1-2; 9 bases fit TRBD1. The germline V gene has CDR1 WSHSY and CDR2 SAAADI. Losses at the gene ends were 4 bases for V and 8 bases for J; bases not matched to a gene: 14. This CDR3 is built from 16 residues. CDR3 sequence reads: CASSVPPGQGFGGYTF. In DNA, the CDR3 is TGCGCCAGCAGTGTACCACCGGGACAGGGTTTTGGGGGCTACACCTTC.

The V call is TRBV7-2, the J call TRBJ2-2, with 7 bases lining up with TRBD2. The CDR3 is 17 amino acids. Germline V gene sequence: CDR1 SGHTA, CDR2 FQGNSA. Unmatched junction bases numbered 13, after V lost 2 bases and J lost 7 bases. CDR3 in amino acids: CASSLSPRGSRGGELFF. The CDR3 nucleotides are TGTGCCAGCAGCTTATCCCCCCGCGGGAGTAGAGGCGGGGAGCTGTTTTTT.

The chain links TRBV19 to TRBJ1-5; D is undetermined. Germline assignment: CDR1 LNHDA and CDR2 SQIVND (reference sequence). Trimming took 8 bases from V and 2 from J, leaving 7 bases between them. The CDR3 runs 12 residues. CDR3 nucleotide sequence: TGTGCCAGTGAGTCTGGCAATCAGCCCCAGCATTTT. Protein product: CASESGNQPQHF.

The genes are TRBV7-2 and TRBJ2-7; TRBD2 aligns across 11 bases. The J segment lost 1 base and the V segment lost 3 bases, leaving 8 bases of the junction unmatched. The CDR3 has 17 residues. The V gene's germline CDR1 is SGHTA and CDR2 FQGNSA. The CDR3 DNA reads TGTGCCAGCAGCTTCACTGCCGGGACTAGCGGTTCCTACGAGCAGTACTTC. Its translation: CASSFTAGTSGSYEQYF.

J is TRBJ2-3 and V is TRBV7-9; D may be TRBD2 (6 bases). Germline-derived CDR1 and CDR2 are SEHNR and FQNEAQ (reference sequence). Trimming shortened V by 7 bases and J by 0 bases, and 11 bases separated the two germline ends. The CDR3 spans 14 residues. The CDR3 sequence is CASNIAASTDTQYF. CDR3 nucleotides: TGTGCCAGCAACATAGCGGCTAGCACAGATACGCAGTATTTT.

The chain recombines TRBV6-2 or TRBV6-3 with TRBJ2-7; D is ambiguous. V was trimmed by 0 bases and J by 13 bases, leaving 10 bases between them. CDR3 length: 11 residues. Germline CDR1 MNHEY, CDR2 SVGEGT. This chain's CDR3 is CASSYSGKTYF. The CDR3 nucleotides are TGTGCCAGCAGTTACTCTGGAAAGACTTACTTC.